The 6 T cell receptor beta chains listed next were all sequenced from one sample in a study of T-cell reconstitution after alpha-beta-depleted transplantation in children. The authors prepared the TCRbeta library with unique molecular identifiers. TCRdb passed the PCR reads through MiXCR, listing each CDR3 protein once. The table records 200,000 to 250,000 distinct CDR3 sequences, approximately 9.5% of them present only once. The sequencing here drew on PBMCs from the stem cell graft donor, taken from the stem cell graft. These receptors were taken from a human donor who donated a stem cell graft to a child with acute lymphoblastic leukemia.

This clonotype was seen repeatedly, ten times or more. This chain links TRBV4-2 with TRBJ2-7; 8 nucleotides line up with TRBD2. The CDR3 has 13 amino acids. J was trimmed by 2 bases and V by 4 bases; bases with no gene match: 1. In germline, CDR1 is LGHNA, CDR2 YNFKEQ. The CDR3 nucleotides read TGTGCCAGCAGCCCGGGACTAGCCTACGAGCAGTACTTC. Residues: CASSPGLAYEQYF.

This clonotype has just a few counts. The rearrangement uses TRBV7-2 and TRBJ1-6; D is possibly TRBD1 (5 bases). Looked up from germline, CDR1 is SGHTA and CDR2 is FQGNSA. Trimming removed 2 bases at V and 10 bases at J, with 15 bases between. The CDR3 is 15 residues long. The CDR3, as DNA: TGTGCCAGCAGCTTACACGCAGGGTCGGGGTCACCCCTCCACTTT. As protein: CASSLHAGSGSPLHF.

This clonotype was found many times. This chain links TRBV20-1 with TRBJ1-5, with D possibly matching TRBD1 (6 bases). The germline V gene encodes CDR1 DFQATT and CDR2 SNEGSKA (reference sequence). The CDR3 has 15 residues. V lost 5 bases and J 2 bases, leaving 16 bases between the germline ends. The chain's CDR3 is CSAATGTRGNQPQHF. The DNA for the CDR3 is TGCAGTGCTGCAACCGGGACAAGAGGCAATCAGCCCCAGCATTTT.

This clonotype has a count of ten or more. The chain joins TRBV20-1 to TRBJ2-3, with D uncertain. The CDR3 extends over 16 amino acids. Germline values: CDR1 DFQATT, CDR2 SNEGSKA (reference sequence). Trimming left V 5 bases short and J 0 bases short, with 18 bases between. In nucleotides, the CDR3 is TGCAGTGCTCCCTCAGAGTGGGGATTTAGCACAGATACGCAGTATTTT. This sequence encodes CSAPSEWGFSTDTQYF.

V and J are TRBV5-1 and TRBJ1-4, with TRBD1 identical over 8 bases. Germline assignment: CDR1 SGHRS and CDR2 YFSETQ. The CDR3 loop spans 18 amino acids. V lost 0 bases to trimming and J lost 3 bases; unmatched junction nucleotides: 10. In DNA, the CDR3 is TGCGCCAGCAGCTTGGGGAGACCGGGACAGGTACCTAATGAAAAACTGTTTTTT. Protein sequence: CASSLGRPGQVPNEKLFF.

In nucleotides, the CDR3 is TGCAGTGCTAGAGAAACAGGGGGTGAGAGAAAACTGTTTTTT. This encodes CSARETGGERKLFF. The V and J genes are TRBV20-1 and TRBJ1-4; 8 bases fit TRBD1. The germline V gene encodes CDR1 DFQATT and CDR2 SNEGSKA (reference sequence). The CDR3 is 14 amino acids. J lost 10 bases, V lost 0 bases, and 7 bases had no gene match.